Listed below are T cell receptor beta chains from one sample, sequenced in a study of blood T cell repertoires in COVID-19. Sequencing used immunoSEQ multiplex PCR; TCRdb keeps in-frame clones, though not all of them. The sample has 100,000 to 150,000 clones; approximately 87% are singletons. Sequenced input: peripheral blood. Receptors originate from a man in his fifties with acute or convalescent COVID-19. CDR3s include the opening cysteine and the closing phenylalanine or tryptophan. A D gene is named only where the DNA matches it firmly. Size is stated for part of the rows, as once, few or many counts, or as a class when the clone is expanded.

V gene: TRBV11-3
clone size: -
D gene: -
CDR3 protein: CASSLDLGGVGTGELFF

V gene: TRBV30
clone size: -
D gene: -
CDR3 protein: CAWTKEDTDTQYF

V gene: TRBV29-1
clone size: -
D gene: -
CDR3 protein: CSVEGTQGSKNYNEQFF

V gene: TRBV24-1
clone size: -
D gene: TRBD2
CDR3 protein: CATSDSGRGTDTQYF

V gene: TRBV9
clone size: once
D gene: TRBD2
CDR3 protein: CASSVSGNSYNEQFF

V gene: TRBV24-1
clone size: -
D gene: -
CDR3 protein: CATSDFTGLDEQFF

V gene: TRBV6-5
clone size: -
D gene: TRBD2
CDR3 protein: CASSWTSGPYNEQFF

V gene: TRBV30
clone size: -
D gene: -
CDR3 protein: CAWSSGVNTEAFF

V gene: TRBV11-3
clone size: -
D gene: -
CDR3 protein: CASSLALSGSTDTQYF

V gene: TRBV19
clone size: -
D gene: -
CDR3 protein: CASSIGSGFGYEQYF

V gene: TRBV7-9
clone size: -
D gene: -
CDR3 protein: CASSSDSEASFGSYTF

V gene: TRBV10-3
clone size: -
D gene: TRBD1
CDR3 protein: CAISRQEDRGGVYGYTF

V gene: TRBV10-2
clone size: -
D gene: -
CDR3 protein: CASINREGVGQETQYF

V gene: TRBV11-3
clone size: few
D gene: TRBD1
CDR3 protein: CASSQQQGALQTQYF

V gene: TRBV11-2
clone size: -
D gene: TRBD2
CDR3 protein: CASSPGLGTDTQYF

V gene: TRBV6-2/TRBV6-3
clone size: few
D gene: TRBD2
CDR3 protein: CASSNNKAGYNEQFF

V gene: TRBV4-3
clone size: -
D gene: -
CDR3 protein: CASSQDRNSVGGTQYF

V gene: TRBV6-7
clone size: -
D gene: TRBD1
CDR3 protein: CASSYWTGENTEAFF